This T cell receptor (beta chain) was sequenced during a study of blood T cell repertoires in COVID-19. Overall study: Donors in the United States, Italy and Spain gave samples during acute or convalescent COVID-19. Sources were T cells, B-cell-depleted T cells, or PBMCs; the material itself was cDNA or gDNA.

This clone showed up just a few times. Study processing details: Reference gene primer amplification gave nucleated cell count estimates. TCRdb's copy holds only in-frame clones and misses some; the assay was immunoSEQ multiplex PCR. The V and J calls and clone size come from that table; D and trimming were worked out from the DNA. This sample has 200,000 to 250,000 clones, with approximately 80% found just once. The sequencing sample was made of peripheral blood. The clonotype was recovered from a woman of 80 years or more with acute or convalescent COVID-19.

In DNA form, the CDR3 reads TGTGCCAGTAGGGGACAAAACTCCTACAATGAGCAGTTCTTC. It translates to CASRGQNSYNEQFF. V is TRBV19 and J is TRBJ2-1; maybe TRBD1 (6 bases). Looked up from germline, CDR1 is LNHDA and CDR2 is SQIVND (reference sequence). The CDR3 runs 14 residues. V lost 6 bases and J 0 bases, leaving 9 bases between the germline ends.